This T cell receptor beta chain was documented in a study of patients and donors after allogeneic stem cell transplantation. Per germline, CDR1 DFQATT and CDR2 SNEGSKA (reference sequence). The germline V and J ends were trimmed by 6 bases and 3 bases, with 16 bases remaining between them. There are 14 residues in the CDR3. TCRdb ran MiXCR on the RT-PCR reads and lists one entry per CDR3 protein. The table includes about 90,000 distinct CDR3 sequences, about 48% detected once. Material: blood, either unsorted or a sorted T cell fraction (not recorded which). The receptor was derived from a human donor who was either an allogeneic HSCT recipient or a stem cell or donor lymphocyte infusion donor (not recorded which). It is not recorded whose cells these are; they may come from a transplant donor. This chain joins TRBV20-1 and TRBJ2-3; maybe TRBD2 (7 bases). CDR3 DNA sequence: TGCAGTGCAAAGAGGGGGGGAGGAACAGATACGCAGTATTTT. Translated: CSAKRGGGTDTQYF.